This T cell receptor beta chain was recovered during a study of PD-L1 blockade in urothelial cancer. Study-wide background: Patients initiated atezolizumab around 2014 at 1,200 mg intravenously every 3 weeks. Timepoints chosen for blood analysis were 3 weeks (second dose) and 6 weeks after treatment start.

Germline-derived CDR1 and CDR2 are SGHNT and YYREEE (reference sequence). The CDR3 runs 13 residues. The ends were cut back, 0 bases at V and 4 bases at J, with 7 bases in the middle. Stated time point: peripheral blood 6 weeks after treatment start. Samples were collected from each patient before treatment and during treatment. Each patient gave between 1 and 8 of them in total. Synthetic TCR analog templates were spiked into each PCR. Sequenced by immunoSEQ multiplex PCR; TCRdb stores in-frame clones only, minus some. Of around 69,000 clones listed, around 90% are singletons. The V call is TRBV5-4, the J call TRBJ1-2; D gene ambiguous. The specimen was PBMCs, collected around atezolizumab (anti-PD-L1) treatment. The source is a woman aged 80 or over with urothelial cancer. The CDR3 loop reads CASSLESVYGYTF. The CDR3 DNA follows: TGTGCCAGCAGCTTGGAATCAGTCTATGGCTACACCTTC. Drawing the rest from reference TRBV5-4 and TRBJ1-2, the complete variable domain is ETGVTQSPTHLIKTRGQQVTLRCSSQSGHNTVSWYQQALGQGPQFIFQYYREEENGRGNFPPRFSGLQFPNYSSELNVNALELDDSALYLCASSLESVYGYTFGSGTRLTVV.